The 22 T cell receptor beta chains in this list originate from one sample, sequenced in a study of CD4 and CD8 cells across lung adenocarcinoma regions. TCRdb itself ran the PCR reads through MiXCR, one entry per CDR3 protein. The table shows tens of thousands of distinct CDR3 sequences, with about 54% occurring only once. Material: CD8+ T cells from the center of a lung tumor. All receptors come from a female donor with lung adenocarcinoma. The CD4 and CD8 labels of this study may be unreliable.

This chain joins TRBV6-5 and TRBJ1-1; 9 nucleotides line up with TRBD1. Germline V gene lookup returns CDR1 MNHEY and CDR2 SVGAGI. V shed 0 bases and J 4 bases; nucleotides not matched to a gene: 3. The length of the CDR3 is 15 residues. Here the CDR3 DNA reads TGTGCCAGCAGTTACTCAGGACAGGGGACCACTGAAGCTTTCTTT. Translation gives CASSYSGQGTTEAFF.

By frequency in the sample, this clonotype is large (0.1 to 1%). This chain uses TRBV6-1 with TRBJ2-1; D unclear. CDR3 size: 13 residues. Germline lookup yields CDR1 MNHNS and CDR2 SASEGT. V was cut by 6 bases and J by 4 bases, with 10 bases left in between. CDR3 bases: TGTGCCAGCAGAGAGACCCGATACAATGAGCAGTTCTTC. The encoded protein is CASRETRYNEQFF.

There are many counts of this clonotype. The J gene is TRBJ2-5, the V gene TRBV6-1; D is undetermined. Germline values: CDR1 MNHNS, CDR2 SASEGT. The CDR3 is 15 residues long. The V gene lost 1 base and the J gene lost 1 base, with 10 bases spanning the gap. The chain's CDR3 is CASSEVRNGQETQYF. Written as DNA, the CDR3 is TGTGCCAGCAGTGAAGTAAGGAACGGCCAAGAGACCCAGTACTTC.

The chain couples TRBV12-5 to TRBJ2-3; D call uncertain. This CDR3 has 12 amino acids. The germline V gene has CDR1 LGHNT and CDR2 FRNRAP. Trimming removed 0 bases from V and 5 bases from J, with 3 bases in between. CDR3 nucleotides: TGTGCTAGTGGTTTGGTACGAGATACGCAGTATTTT. It encodes CASGLVRDTQYF.

The chain carries TRBV12-3 or TRBV12-4 and TRBJ1-1; TRBD1 matches at 10 bases. V trimming: 0 bases; J trimming: 10 bases; junction bases outside the gene matches: 2. CDR3 size: 13 residues. Here the CDR3 DNA reads TGTGCCAGCAGTTTAGCGGGACAGGGGAGAGCTTTCTTT. Translating gives CASSLAGQGRAFF.

This clonotype has ten or more counts. The chain uses TRBV6-5 and TRBJ1-2; 7 nucleotides line up with TRBD1. With V trimmed by 5 bases and J by 5 bases, 8 bases remained unmatched. The CDR3 runs 14 residues. Germline V gene data show CDR1 as MNHEY and CDR2 as SVGAGI. Here the CDR3 DNA reads TGTGCCAGCAGTCTACAGGCGACAGGGTATGGCTACACCTTC. Translation: CASSLQATGYGYTF.

The chain recombines TRBV14 with TRBJ2-5; TRBD1 agrees at 9 bases. After removal of 5 bases from V and 5 bases from J, the junction contained 9 bases not matched to a gene. The CDR3 contains 15 residues. In germline, CDR1 is SGHDN, CDR2 FVKESK. The chain's CDR3 is CASSRLTGGGETQYF. CDR3 DNA sequence: TGTGCCAGCAGCAGACTAACAGGGGGCGGGGAGACCCAGTACTTC.

A remark on this clonotype: One end of the junction fails to match germline, which may point to a read error. CDR3 bases: TGTGCGGGCAAAGGGAGCCGGGGCCAAGAGACGCAGTACTTT. Translation: CAGKGSRGQETQYF. The V call is TRBV7-9, the J call TRBJ2-3, with D tentatively TRBD1 or TRBD2 (5 bases each). Germline loops: CDR1 SEHNR, CDR2 FQNEAQ (reference sequence). There are 14 residues in the CDR3.

Turning to this clonotype: The junction differs from germline at one of its ends, possibly a read error. The chain combines TRBV11-3 with TRBJ2-5; D is unclear. This CDR3 region has 13 residues. Per the germline V gene, CDR1 is SGHNT and CDR2 is YENEEA. CDR3: CASSLLDPDTQYF. The CDR3 DNA is TGTGCCAGCAGCCTCCTTGACCCAGATACCCAGTACTTT.

V usage is TRBV6-1 and J usage is TRBJ2-7; D is possibly TRBD2 (6 bases). The V gene's germline CDR1 is MNHNS and CDR2 SASEGT. With 7 bases removed from V and 0 bases from J, the gap between germline ends came to 16 bases. The CDR3 length is 15 residues. The CDR3 nucleotides read TGTGCCAGCACCCCCACTAGCCGGAGCTCCTACGAGCAGTACTTC. Translation: CASTPTSRSSYEQYF.

The rearrangement uses TRBV7-6 and TRBJ2-3; D is possibly TRBD1 (6 bases). Germline loops: CDR1 SGHVS, CDR2 FNYEAQ. The CDR3 length is 14 residues. V shed 5 bases and J shed 0 bases, with 9 bases lying between them. CDR3 residues: CASSEGVSTDTQYF. CDR3 DNA sequence: TGTGCCAGCAGCGAGGGGGTTAGCACAGATACGCAGTATTTT.

The chain joins TRBV11-2 to TRBJ2-3; TRBD1 aligns across 7 bases. CDR3 length: 15 residues. CDR1 is SGHAT and CDR2 is FQNNGV in the germline V gene. The ends lost 6 bases at V and 1 base at J; junction bases unmatched: 7. CDR3 residues: CASSWPQGGTDTQYF. The CDR3 nucleotides are TGTGCCAGCAGTTGGCCCCAGGGGGGCACAGATACGCAGTATTTT.

The CDR3 DNA reads TGTGCCAGCAGTGAGGGAACCCCGAACACCGGGGAGCTGTTTTTT. This translates into CASSEGTPNTGELFF. V and J are TRBV6-1 and TRBJ2-2; D not certain. The V gene lost 3 bases and the J gene lost 0 bases, with 8 bases spanning the gap. The germline CDR1 and CDR2 sequences are MNHNS and SASEGT. The CDR3 sequence is 15 residues long.

This chain links TRBV6-1 with TRBJ2-1; TRBD2 aligns across 7 bases. Germline-derived CDR1 and CDR2 are MNHNS and SASEGT. The CDR3 runs to 16 residues. V gave up 6 bases and J gave up 6 bases; unmatched junction bases: 14. CDR3 region: CASRVLGAGAANEQFF. CDR3 nucleotides: TGTGCCAGCAGGGTCCTAGGGGCGGGAGCCGCCAATGAGCAGTTCTTC.

This chain uses TRBV6-5 with TRBJ2-2; D possibly corresponds to TRBD2 (5 bases). CDR3 length: 16 residues. Germline CDR1 MNHEY, CDR2 SVGAGI. Trimming took 1 base from V and 7 from J, leaving 16 bases between them. For the CDR3, the DNA is TGTGCCAGCAGTTACTATTTGGGAGCTGAATACGGGGAGCTGTTTTTT. It yields the protein CASSYYLGAEYGELFF.

This sequence joins TRBV4-1 and TRBJ1-6; D is undetermined. Looked up from germline, CDR1 is MGHRA and CDR2 is YSYEKL. Trimming removed 1 base from V and 7 bases from J, with 11 bases in between. This CDR3 comprises 15 residues. The CDR3 coding sequence is TGCGCCAGCAGCCAAGTCTTTACACCGAATTCACCCCTCCACTTT. It yields the protein CASSQVFTPNSPLHF.

To note about this clonotype: One end of the junction varies from germline; a read error may be responsible. The chain carries TRBV27 and TRBJ2-4; D is ambiguous. The CDR3 sequence is 13 residues long. Germline CDR1 reads MNHEY; CDR2 reads SMNVEV (reference sequence). CDR3 in DNA: TGTGCCAGCAGAGGGTCTGGAGAAAACGTCCAGAACTTC. Protein: CASRGSGENVQNF.

The chain employs TRBV11-2 and TRBJ1-1; TRBD1 matches 7 bases. Per germline, CDR1 SGHAT and CDR2 FQNNGV. The V segment lost 1 base and the J segment 3 bases; nucleotides outside the gene matches: 11. CDR3 length equals 17 residues. The DNA of the CDR3 is TGTGCCAGCAGCTTAGGGACCCTCAGGGGGAAGGACACTGAAGCTTTCTTT. Translating gives CASSLGTLRGKDTEAFF. Combining the CDR3 with reference TRBV11-2 and TRBJ1-1 gives the whole variable domain EAGVAQSPRYKIIEKRQSVAFWCNPISGHATLYWYQQILGQGPKLLIQFQNNGVVDDSQLPKDRFSAERLKGVDSTLKIQPAKLEDSAVYLCASSLGTLRGKDTEAFFGQGTRLTVV.

Of note for this clonotype: The conserved final phenylalanine or tryptophan is absent from the CDR3, which likely points to a read error. Because the CDR3's place on the DNA is in doubt, the DNA is left out and the CDR3 is given as listed by TCRdb. The V call is TRBV5-3, the J call TRBJ2-1; TRBD2, the table's D call, was not compared with the DNA. TRBV5-3 has ORF status, its function being uncertain. The CDR3 is 22 amino acids in total, end residues counted. The CDR3 region is CVLVLGRWRKEKGRRRRSSGRD.

This chain connects TRBV10-3 to TRBJ2-3; 8 bases match TRBD2. With the DNA end fitting TRBJ2-7 better, the J assignment may be wrong. Per germline, CDR1 ENHRY and CDR2 SYGVKD. The CDR3 is 13 amino acids. CDR3 loop: CAVLREVKNMQYF. In DNA form, the CDR3 reads TGTGCGGTGTTGCGGGAGGTAAAAAATATGCAGTACTTC.

The chain is built from TRBV4-1 and TRBJ1-4, with D tentatively TRBD1 (6 bases). From germline, CDR1 is MGHRA and CDR2 YSYEKL. There are 15 residues in the CDR3. Deletions cut 3 bases from V and 5 bases from J, with 13 bases between. The DNA of the CDR3 is TGCGCCAGCAGCCAGTGGACAGCCAAGAATGAAAAACTGTTTTTT. Amino acids: CASSQWTAKNEKLFF.

This clonotype was counted only a few times. The rearrangement links TRBV6-5 to TRBJ2-3, with a possible D match to TRBD1 (6 bases). Trimming removed 1 base from V and 10 bases from J, with 18 bases in between. Per germline, CDR1 MNHEY and CDR2 SVGAGI. The CDR3 is 15 amino acids. DNA for the CDR3: TGTGCCAGCAGTTACTTGGGACACCGTCTCAACGCGCAGTATTTT. Amino acids: CASSYLGHRLNAQYF.